These T cell receptor beta chains were read from a single sample in a study of PD-L1 blockade in urothelial cancer. Generated by immunoSEQ multiplex PCR, the TCRdb table keeps only in-frame clones and is missing some. The sample lists tens of thousands of clones, 80% to 90% occurring once. This specimen consisted of PBMCs, obtained around atezolizumab (anti-PD-L1) treatment. The receptors come from a man in his 70s with urothelial cancer. Each CDR3 is given with its conserved first and last residue. The D gene is left open where the match is weak. Not every row has a clone size; where given, it reads once, few, many or a size class.

j_call	d_call	v_call	clone_size	cdr3_length	cdr3_aa	cdr3_nt
TRBJ1-5	TRBD1	TRBV30	.	16	CAWATGEGFSNQPQHF	TGTGCCTGGGCGACAGGGGAGGGCTTCAGCAATCAGCCCCAGCATTTT
TRBJ2-7	.	TRBV5-1	.	14	CASSLTGTTNEQYF	TGCGCCAGCAGCTTGACAGGGACAACGAACGAGCAGTACTTC
TRBJ1-5	.	TRBV6-9	few	14	CASRSPGANQPQHF	TGTGCCAGCAGATCACCAGGGGCCAATCAGCCCCAGCATTTT
TRBJ1-5	.	TRBV5-5	few	15	CASSLEQGDNQPQHF	TGTGCCAGCAGCTTGGAACAGGGAGACAATCAGCCCCAGCATTTT
TRBJ2-4	.	TRBV28	.	13	CASSAGAKNIQYF	TGTGCCAGTAGTGCCGGAGCCAAAAACATTCAGTACTTC
TRBJ1-6	.	TRBV6-1	.	12	CASIQGTSPLHF	TGTGCCAGCATTCAGGGAACTTCACCCCTCCACTTT
TRBJ1-4	TRBD1	TRBV5-4	.	14	CASSPGQGGGKLFF	TGTGCCAGCAGCCCAGGACAGGGAGGGGGAAAACTGTTTTTT
TRBJ2-5	.	TRBV5-5	.	13	CASSSGREETQYF	TGTGCCAGCAGTTCCGGGAGAGAAGAGACCCAGTACTTC
TRBJ2-2	TRBD1	TRBV5-1	.	18	CASSLAPGGVVEGGELFF	TGCGCCAGCAGCTTGGCCCCAGGGGGCGTAGTCGAAGGCGGGGAGCTGTTTTTT
TRBJ1-2	.	TRBV5-5	.	15	CASSLEGIQSGGYTF	TGTGCCAGCAGCTTGGAAGGGATCCAGTCGGGGGGCTACACCTTC
TRBJ1-2	.	TRBV7-2	.	15	CASSSQTTGIYGYTF	TGTGCCAGCAGCTCGCAAACCACAGGGATCTATGGCTACACCTTC
TRBJ2-6	.	TRBV2	.	15	CASRQGSSGANVLTF	TGTGCCAGCAGGCAGGGGAGCTCTGGGGCCAACGTCCTGACTTTC
TRBJ2-3	TRBD1	TRBV19	.	13	CATGDRVTDTQYF	TGTGCCACTGGGGACAGGGTAACAGATACGCAGTATTTT
TRBJ1-6	TRBD1	TRBV2	.	15	CASSTGGWYNSPLHF	TGTGCCAGCAGTACAGGGGGCTGGTATAATTCACCCCTCCACTTT
TRBJ2-3	TRBD1	TRBV6-1	.	15	CASSADRGPTDTQYF	TGTGCCAGCAGTGCAGACAGGGGCCCCACAGATACGCAGTATTTT
TRBJ1-1	.	TRBV19	.	15	CASSKEGTPNTEAFF	TGTGCCAGTAGTAAGGAAGGGACACCGAACACTGAAGCTTTCTTT
TRBJ2-1	TRBD2	TRBV5-4	medium-sized	16	CASSGLAGSLSNEQFF	TGTGCCAGCAGCGGGCTAGCGGGATCCCTTTCGAATGAGCAGTTCTTC
TRBJ2-7	TRBD1	TRBV7-6	.	14	CASSPGTGSYEQYF	TGTGCCAGCAGCCCCGGGACAGGTTCCTACGAGCAGTACTTC
TRBJ1-2	.	TRBV6-6	.	15	CASSYLLGGQSGYTF	TGTGCCAGCAGTTATCTTTTGGGGGGGCAAAGTGGCTACACCTTC
TRBJ2-7	.	TRBV6-6	.	15	CASSPEGGRAYEQYF	TGTGCCAGCAGTCCGGAGGGGGGGCGAGCCTACGAGCAGTACTTC
TRBJ2-3	TRBD1	TRBV7-2	.	13	CASSSDRVGTQYF	TGTGCCAGCAGCTCAGACAGGGTTGGTACGCAGTATTTT
TRBJ2-1	TRBD2	TRBV5-1	.	16	CASSHLAGGPSGEQFF	TGCGCCAGCAGCCATCTAGCGGGAGGGCCCTCGGGTGAGCAGTTCTTC
TRBJ2-7	.	TRBV11-2	.	15	CASSLEPRGGHEQYF	TGTGCCAGCAGCTTAGAACCCCGTGGGGGCCACGAGCAGTACTTC
TRBJ2-3	TRBD1	TRBV5-1	few	15	CASSNGQGGTDTQYF	TGCGCCAGCAGCAACGGACAGGGCGGCACAGATACGCAGTATTTT
TRBJ1-3	.	TRBV6-1	.	14	CASTAQVAGNTIYF	TGTGCCAGCACCGCACAGGTTGCTGGAAACACCATATATTTT
TRBJ2-5	.	TRBV2	.	13	CASSEDSEETQYF	TGTGCCAGCAGTGAGGACAGTGAAGAGACCCAGTACTTC
TRBJ2-2	.	TRBV1	.	14	CTSSPGGGTGELFF	TGCACCAGCTCACCGGGAGGGGGCACCGGGGAGCTGTTTTTT
TRBJ2-7	.	TRBV11-2	.	12	CASSSSSYEQYF	TGTGCCAGCAGTTCTTCTTCCTACGAGCAGTACTTC
TRBJ2-1	TRBD2	TRBV11-3	once	16	CASSPSGGNEGNEQFF	TGTGCCAGCAGCCCTAGCGGTGGGAACGAGGGCAATGAGCAGTTCTTC
TRBJ2-2	.	TRBV11-2	.	15	CASSPGFSETGELFF	TGTGCCAGCAGCCCCGGGTTTTCAGAGACCGGGGAGCTGTTTTTT
TRBJ1-1	.	TRBV29-1	medium-sized	11	CSVDRNTEAFF	TGCAGCGTTGATAGGAACACTGAAGCTTTCTTT
TRBJ2-3	.	TRBV11-3	.	14	CASSQGHSRYTQYF	TGTGCCAGCAGCCAAGGACACTCCCGGTATACGCAGTATTTT
TRBJ1-4	.	TRBV2	.	11	CASSSGTTLFF	TGTGCCAGCAGTTCCGGGACAACACTGTTTTTT
TRBJ2-7	TRBD1	TRBV27	many	14	CASSPIRTGVEQYF	TGTGCCAGCAGCCCTATCAGGACAGGGGTCGAGCAGTACTTC
TRBJ2-1	TRBD2	TRBV7-3	.	17	CASSLTSGGTGADEQFF	TGTGCCAGCAGCTTAACTAGCGGGGGGACCGGTGCGGATGAGCAGTTCTTC
TRBJ2-7	TRBD2	TRBV7-2	.	14	CASSSTSGNYEQYF	TGTGCCAGCAGCTCGACTAGCGGTAACTACGAGCAGTACTTC
TRBJ2-2	.	TRBV11-2	.	15	CASSLQDRNTGELFF	TGTGCCAGCAGCTTACAGGACAGGAACACCGGGGAGCTGTTTTTT
TRBJ1-1	TRBD1	TRBV2	.	14	CASRQGFVNTEAFF	TGTGCCAGCCGACAGGGTTTTGTGAACACTGAAGCTTTCTTT
TRBJ1-1	.	TRBV6-5	.	15	CASRPLQGLGTEAFF	TGTGCCAGCAGGCCGTTACAGGGATTGGGCACTGAAGCTTTCTTT
TRBJ1-4	.	TRBV19	.	14	CASSIPRRGEKLFF	TGTGCCAGTAGTATACCTCGGAGAGGAGAAAAACTGTTTTTT
TRBJ2-3	.	TRBV19	.	14	CASSMLVSTDTQYF	TGTGCCAGTAGTATGTTAGTGAGCACAGATACGCAGTATTTT
TRBJ1-5	.	TRBV7-2	.	12	CASSRSNQPQHF	TGTGCCAGCAGCCGTTCCAATCAGCCCCAGCATTTT
TRBJ2-7	TRBD1	TRBV7-8	.	14	CASSLGGQGYEQYF	TGTGCCAGCAGTCTAGGCGGACAGGGATACGAGCAGTACTTC
TRBJ1-3	.	TRBV6-5	.	14	CASRPGRSGNTIYF	TGTGCCAGCCGGCCCGGGAGATCTGGAAACACCATATATTTT
TRBJ2-7	TRBD1	TRBV27	few	12	CASRTGGNEQYF	TGTGCCAGCAGGACAGGGGGGAACGAGCAGTACTTC
TRBJ1-1	.	TRBV6-5	.	15	CASSYSGSMNTEAFF	TGTGCCAGCAGTTACTCGGGCAGTATGAACACTGAAGCTTTCTTT
TRBJ1-5	TRBD1	TRBV6-6	.	15	CASSDTGTGYQPQHF	TGTGCCAGCAGCGATACCGGGACAGGGTATCAGCCCCAGCATTTT
TRBJ2-5	.	TRBV28	few	16	CASSLGRGASQETQYF	TGTGCCAGCAGTTTAGGGCGCGGGGCCTCCCAAGAGACCCAGTACTTC